Sequencing of this T cell receptor (beta chain) was carried out in a study of blood T cell repertoires in COVID-19. In the original analysis: Reference gene primer amplification in the assay estimated nucleated cell counts. The table came from immunoSEQ multiplex PCR; TCRdb's copy has only in-frame clones and leaves some out. Clonal size and the V and J genes are those of that table, whereas D and trimming came from the DNA. Of approximately 130,000 clones in the sample, around 86% were seen once. This CDR3 comprises 13 residues. Trimming removed 2 bases at V and 7 bases at J, with 6 bases between. Germline loops: CDR1 MNHNY, CDR2 SVGAGI (reference sequence).

This rearrangement joins TRBV6-6 to TRBJ1-6; no definite D call. Sequenced: PBMCs or T cells enriched from blood (not recorded which). The source is a man aged 25 to 40 who had recovered from COVID-19. CDR3 amino acids: CASSYESNSPLHF. In DNA form, the CDR3 reads TGTGCCAGCAGTTACGAGTCGAATTCACCCCTCCACTTT.